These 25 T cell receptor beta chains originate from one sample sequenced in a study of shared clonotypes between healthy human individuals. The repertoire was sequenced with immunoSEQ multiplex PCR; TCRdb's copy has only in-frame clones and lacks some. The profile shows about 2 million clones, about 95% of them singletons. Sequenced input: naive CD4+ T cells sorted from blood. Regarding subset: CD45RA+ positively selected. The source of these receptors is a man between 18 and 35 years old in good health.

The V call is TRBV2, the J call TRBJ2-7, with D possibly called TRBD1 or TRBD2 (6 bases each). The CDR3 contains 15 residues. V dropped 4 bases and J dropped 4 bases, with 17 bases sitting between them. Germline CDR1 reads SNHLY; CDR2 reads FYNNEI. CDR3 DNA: TGTGCCAGCAGTGTATCGATGGGGGGCAGGTACGAGCAGTACTTC. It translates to CASSVSMGGRYEQYF.

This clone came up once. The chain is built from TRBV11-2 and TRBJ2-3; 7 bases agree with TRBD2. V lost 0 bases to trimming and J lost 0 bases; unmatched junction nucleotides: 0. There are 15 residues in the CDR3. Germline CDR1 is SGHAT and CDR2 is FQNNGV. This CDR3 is CASSLELASTDTQYF. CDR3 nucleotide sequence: TGTGCCAGCAGCTTAGAACTAGCGAGCACAGATACGCAGTATTTT. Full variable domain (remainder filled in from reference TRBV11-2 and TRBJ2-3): EAGVAQSPRYKIIEKRQSVAFWCNPISGHATLYWYQQILGQGPKLLIQFQNNGVVDDSQLPKDRFSAERLKGVDSTLKIQPAKLEDSAVYLCASSLELASTDTQYFGPGTRLTVL.

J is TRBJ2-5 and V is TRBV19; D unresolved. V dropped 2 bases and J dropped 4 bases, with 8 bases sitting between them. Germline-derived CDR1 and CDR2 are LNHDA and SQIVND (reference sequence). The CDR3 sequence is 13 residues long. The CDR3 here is CASSIFPRETQYF. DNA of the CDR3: TGTGCCAGTAGTATATTCCCTAGAGAGACCCAGTACTTC.

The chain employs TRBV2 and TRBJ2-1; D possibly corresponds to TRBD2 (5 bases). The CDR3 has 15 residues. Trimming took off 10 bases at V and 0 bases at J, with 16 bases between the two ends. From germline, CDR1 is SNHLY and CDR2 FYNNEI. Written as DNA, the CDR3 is TGTGCCATCCGGACTGTAGGGTTCTCCTACAATGAGCAGTTCTTC. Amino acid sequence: CAIRTVGFSYNEQFF.

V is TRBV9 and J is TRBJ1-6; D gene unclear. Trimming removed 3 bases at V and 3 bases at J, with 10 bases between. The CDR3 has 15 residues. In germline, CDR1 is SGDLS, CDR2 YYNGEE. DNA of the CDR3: TGTGCCAGCAGCGACGAGGCCGTCTATAATTCACCCCTCCACTTT. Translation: CASSDEAVYNSPLHF.

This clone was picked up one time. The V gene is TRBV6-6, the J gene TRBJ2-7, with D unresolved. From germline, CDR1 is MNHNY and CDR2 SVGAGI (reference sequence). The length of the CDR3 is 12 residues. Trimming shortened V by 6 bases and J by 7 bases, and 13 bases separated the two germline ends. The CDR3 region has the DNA TGTGCCAGCAGCACCTTCCAGAGGGAGCAGTACTTC. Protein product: CASSTFQREQYF.

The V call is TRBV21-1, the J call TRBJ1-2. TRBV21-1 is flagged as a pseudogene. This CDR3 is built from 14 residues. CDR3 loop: CASSKAGQNYGYTF. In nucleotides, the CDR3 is TGTGCCAGCAGCAAAGCAGGTCAGAACTATGGCTACACCTTC.

CDR3 sequence: CASSLRTGNLENIQYF. CDR3 nucleotide sequence: TGTGCCAGCAGCCTTAGGACAGGAAATCTGGAAAACATTCAGTACTTC. The chain couples TRBV28 to TRBJ2-4; 7 bases line up with TRBD1. The length of the CDR3 is 16 residues. With 6 bases clipped from V and 5 bases from J, the junction kept 13 bases outside the gene matches. CDR1 is MDHEN, CDR2 SYDVKM, per germline.

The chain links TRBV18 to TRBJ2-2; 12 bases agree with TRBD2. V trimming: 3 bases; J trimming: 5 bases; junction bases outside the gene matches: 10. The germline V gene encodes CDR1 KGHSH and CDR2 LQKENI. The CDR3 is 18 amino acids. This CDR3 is CASSPLRLAGDRTGELFF. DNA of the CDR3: TGTGCCAGCTCACCCTTACGACTAGCGGGAGATAGAACCGGGGAGCTGTTTTTT. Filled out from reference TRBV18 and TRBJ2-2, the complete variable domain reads NAGVMQNPRHLVRRRGQEARLRCSPMKGHSHVYWYRQLPEEGLKFMVYLQKENIIDESGMPKERFSAEFPKEGPSILRIQQVVRGDSAAYFCASSPLRLAGDRTGELFFGEGSRLTVL.

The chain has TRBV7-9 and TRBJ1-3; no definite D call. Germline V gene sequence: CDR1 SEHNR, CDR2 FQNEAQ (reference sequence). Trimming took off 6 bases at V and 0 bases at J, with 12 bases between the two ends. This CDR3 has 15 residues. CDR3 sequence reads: CASRGSQSSGNTIYF. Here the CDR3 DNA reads TGTGCCAGCAGAGGATCACAGAGCTCTGGAAACACCATATATTTT.

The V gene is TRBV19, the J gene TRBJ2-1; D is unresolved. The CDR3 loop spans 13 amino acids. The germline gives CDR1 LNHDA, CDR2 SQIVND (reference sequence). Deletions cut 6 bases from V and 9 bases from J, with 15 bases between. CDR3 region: CASRDPQMVEQFF. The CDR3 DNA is TGTGCCAGTAGGGACCCACAGATGGTTGAGCAGTTCTTC. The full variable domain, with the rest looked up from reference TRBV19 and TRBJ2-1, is DGGITQSPKYLFRKEGQNVTLSCEQNLNHDAMYWYRQDPGQGLRLIYYSQIVNDFQKGDIAEGYSVSREKKESFPLTVTSAQKNPTAFYLCASRDPQMVEQFFGPGTRLTVL.

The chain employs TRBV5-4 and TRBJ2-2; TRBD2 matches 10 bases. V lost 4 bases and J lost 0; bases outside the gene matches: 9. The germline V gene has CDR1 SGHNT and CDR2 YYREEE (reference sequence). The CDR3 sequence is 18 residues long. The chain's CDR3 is CASSPLGSGGANTGELFF. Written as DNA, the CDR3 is TGTGCCAGCAGCCCCCTGGGCAGCGGGGGGGCGAACACCGGGGAGCTGTTTTTT.

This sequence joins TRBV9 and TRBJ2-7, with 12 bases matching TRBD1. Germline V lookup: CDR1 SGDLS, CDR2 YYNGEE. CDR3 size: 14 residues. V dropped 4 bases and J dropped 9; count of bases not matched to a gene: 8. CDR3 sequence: CASSQGDRGPVQYF. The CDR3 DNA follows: TGTGCCAGCAGCCAGGGGGACAGGGGGCCGGTGCAGTACTTC.

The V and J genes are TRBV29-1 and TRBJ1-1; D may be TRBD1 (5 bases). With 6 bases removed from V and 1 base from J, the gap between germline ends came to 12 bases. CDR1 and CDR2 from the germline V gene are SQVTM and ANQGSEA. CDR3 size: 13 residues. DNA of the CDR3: TGCAGCGTCGGAATACAGGCGAACACTGAAGCTTTCTTT. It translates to CSVGIQANTEAFF. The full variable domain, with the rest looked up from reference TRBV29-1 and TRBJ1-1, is SAVISQKPSRDICQRGTSLTIQCQVDSQVTMMFWYRQQPGQSLTLIATANQGSEATYESGFVIDKFPISRPNLTFSTLTVSNMSPEDSSIYLCSVGIQANTEAFFGQGTRLTVV.

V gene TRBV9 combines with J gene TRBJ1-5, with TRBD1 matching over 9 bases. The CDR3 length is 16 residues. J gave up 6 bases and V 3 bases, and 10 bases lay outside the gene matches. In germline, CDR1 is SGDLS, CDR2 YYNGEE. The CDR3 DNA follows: TGTGCCAGCAGCGAAACAGGGGGCGCGGGTGGTCAGCCCCAGCATTTT. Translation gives CASSETGGAGGQPQHF.

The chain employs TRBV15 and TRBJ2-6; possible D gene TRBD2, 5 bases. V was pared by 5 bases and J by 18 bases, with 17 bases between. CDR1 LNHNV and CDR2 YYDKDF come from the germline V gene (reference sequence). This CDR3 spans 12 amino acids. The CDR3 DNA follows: TGTGCCACCAGCCGGGATATAGGTTTAGGGACTTTC. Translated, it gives CATSRDIGLGTF.

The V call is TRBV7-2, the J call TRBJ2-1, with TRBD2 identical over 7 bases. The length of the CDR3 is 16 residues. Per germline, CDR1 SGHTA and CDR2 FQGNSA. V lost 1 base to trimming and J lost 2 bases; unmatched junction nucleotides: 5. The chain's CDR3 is CASSLVGAGAYNEQFF. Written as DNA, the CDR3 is TGTGCCAGCAGCTTAGTAGGGGCGGGGGCCTACAATGAGCAGTTCTTC.

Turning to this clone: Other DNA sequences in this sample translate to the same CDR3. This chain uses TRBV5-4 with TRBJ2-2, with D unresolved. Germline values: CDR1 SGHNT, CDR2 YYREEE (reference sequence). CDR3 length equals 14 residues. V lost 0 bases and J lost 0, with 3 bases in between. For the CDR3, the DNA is TGTGCCAGCAGCTTGGCCTCGAACACCGGGGAGCTGTTTTTT. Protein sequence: CASSLASNTGELFF.

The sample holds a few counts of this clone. Written as DNA, the CDR3 is TGTGCCAGCAGTTACACAGGGGGCTACGTTTACAATGAGCAGTTCTTC. Its translation is CASSYTGGYVYNEQFF. The V and J genes are TRBV6-5 and TRBJ2-1, with TRBD1 matching over 9 bases. V lost 2 bases and J lost 4; bases outside the gene matches: 6. CDR3 length equals 16 residues. Germline V gene sequence: CDR1 MNHEY, CDR2 SVGAGI.

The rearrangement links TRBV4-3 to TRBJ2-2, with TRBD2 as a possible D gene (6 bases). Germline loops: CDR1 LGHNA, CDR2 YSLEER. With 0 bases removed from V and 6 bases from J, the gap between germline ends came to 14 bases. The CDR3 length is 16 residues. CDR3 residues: CASSQEVTSFPGELFF. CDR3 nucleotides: TGCGCCAGCAGCCAAGAGGTCACTAGCTTCCCCGGGGAGCTGTTTTTT.

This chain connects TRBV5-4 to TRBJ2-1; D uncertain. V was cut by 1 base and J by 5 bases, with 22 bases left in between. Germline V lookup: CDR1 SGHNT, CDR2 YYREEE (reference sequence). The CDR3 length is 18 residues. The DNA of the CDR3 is TGTGCCAGCAGCTTGTTGAGCTTGCGGCAAGCTTATGACAATGAGCAGTTCTTC. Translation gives CASSLLSLRQAYDNEQFF.

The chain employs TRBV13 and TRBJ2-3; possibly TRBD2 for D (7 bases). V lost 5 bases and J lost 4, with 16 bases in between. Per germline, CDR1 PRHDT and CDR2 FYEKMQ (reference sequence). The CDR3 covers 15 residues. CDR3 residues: CASSPRGAGADTQYF. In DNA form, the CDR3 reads TGTGCCAGCAGCCCACGGGGGGCCGGCGCAGATACGCAGTATTTT.

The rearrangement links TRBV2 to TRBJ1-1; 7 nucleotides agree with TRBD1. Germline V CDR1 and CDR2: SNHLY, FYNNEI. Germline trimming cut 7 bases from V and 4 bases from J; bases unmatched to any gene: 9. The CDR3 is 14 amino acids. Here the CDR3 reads CASIPETGFTEAFF. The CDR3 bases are TGTGCCAGCATCCCCGAGACAGGGTTCACTGAAGCTTTCTTT. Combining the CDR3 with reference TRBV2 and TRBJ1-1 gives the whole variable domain EPEVTQTPSHQVTQMGQEVILRCVPISNHLYFYWYRQILGQKVEFLVSFYNNEISEKSEIFDDQFSVERPDGSNFTLKIRSTKLEDSAMYFCASIPETGFTEAFFGQGTRLTVV.

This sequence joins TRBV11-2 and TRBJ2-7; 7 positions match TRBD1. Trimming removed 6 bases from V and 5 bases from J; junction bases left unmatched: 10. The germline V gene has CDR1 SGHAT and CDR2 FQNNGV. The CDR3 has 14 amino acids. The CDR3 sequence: CASRPTDRAHEQYF. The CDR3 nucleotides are TGTGCCAGCAGACCCACCGACAGGGCCCACGAGCAGTACTTC.

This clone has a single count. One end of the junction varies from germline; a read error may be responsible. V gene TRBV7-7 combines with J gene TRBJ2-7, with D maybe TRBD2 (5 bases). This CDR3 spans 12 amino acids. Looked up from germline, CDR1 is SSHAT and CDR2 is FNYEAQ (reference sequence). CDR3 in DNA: TGTGCTAGCAGCCGGAGGAACTACGAGCAGTACTTC. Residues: CASSRRNYEQYF.